The present entry profiles one TCR beta chain with its context. Cells were sorted from thawed PBMC rested overnight and stained with GMM-loaded CD1B tetramer, viability dye and anti-CD3. The CD1B tetramers carried C32 glucose monomycolate purified from Rhodococcus equi. Tetramer-sorted PBMC had been CD14 monocyte-depleted before freezing. From each donor, about 100,000 tetramer-negative cells were sorted. The germline gives CDR1 MNHEY, CDR2 SVGAGI. CDR3 size: 13 residues. V lost 7 bases to trimming and J lost 8 bases; unmatched junction nucleotides: 6. Here immunoSEQ multiplex PCR was the method, and the copy in TCRdb shows in-frame clones only, minus some. The top ten clones hold roughly 22% of a sample with approximately 57,000 clones, 88% of them seen once. The source of the sample is a study of T cells in tuberculosis. Across the whole study: Sequenced TCRs come from CD1B-GMM tetramer-binding T cells.

The source of this sequence is an adult woman with latent tuberculosis. Sequencing was done on a sample of CD1b-GMM tetramer-negative cells sorted from PBMCs. The V call is TRBV6-5, the J call TRBJ2-1, with TRBD1 matching 9 bases. CDR3 sequence reads: CASMRTGAYEQFF. CDR3 nucleotides: TGTGCCAGCATGAGGACAGGGGCGTATGAGCAGTTCTTC.